The present T cell receptor (beta chain) was sequenced within a study of patients and donors after allogeneic stem cell transplantation. V was trimmed by 5 bases and J by 2 bases, leaving 13 bases between them. Germline V lookup: CDR1 SEHNR, CDR2 FQNEAQ (reference sequence). The CDR3 is made up of 15 amino acids. MiXCR, applied by TCRdb to the RT-PCR reads, yields one record per CDR3 protein. Among about 960,000 distinct CDR3 sequences listed, about 20% were seen once. Sequenced: blood, either unsorted or a sorted T cell fraction (not recorded which). The rearrangement uses TRBV7-9 and TRBJ1-3; D is possibly TRBD1 (5 bases). The TCR sequence derives from a human donor who was either an allogeneic HSCT recipient or a stem cell or donor lymphocyte infusion donor (not recorded which). It is not recorded whose cells these are; they may come from a transplant donor. The CDR3 protein is CASSLLRETGNTIYF. CDR3 bases: TGTGCCAGCAGCCTGCTCAGGGAGACTGGAAACACCATATATTTT.